The source of this T cell receptor (beta chain) is a study of regulatory T cells in long-lasting Graves disease. Building the TCR beta libraries relied on iRepertoire HTBI primers, and CDR3 regions underwent Arm-PCR. TCRdb re-called the multiplex PCR reads with MiXCR, one entry per CDR3 protein. The sample consists of approximately 400,000 distinct CDR3 sequences, more than 13% of them appearing once. As for time point: newly diagnosed GD, antithyroid drugs for less than 3 months. Scientists built the TCR library using RNA that was extracted from PBMCs. This clonotype was detected ten times or more. Its antigen is currently unknown. The study's findings and limits: Newly diagnosed patients shared around 910 public clonotypes; persistent patients shared some 2,700.

This same sample was also part of a study on T cells in Graves' hyperthyroidism and ophthalmopathy. From that report: Initially, a first-round RT-PCR of the TCR CDR3 employed the HTBI primer set. Ophthalmopathy was model-predicted a median about 6 months pre-onset.

This sample comprised peripheral blood mononuclear cells (PBMCs), obtained at new diagnosis, from a patient treated with antithyroid drugs. The source of this sequence is a woman between 25 and 40 years old with Graves disease.

For the CDR3, the DNA is TGTGCCAGCAGCACAGGGAGCTTTAGCCCTGCAACTAATGAAAAACTGTTTTTT. Translated: CASSTGSFSPATNEKLFF. The rearrangement uses TRBV6-1 and TRBJ1-4; the D gene is possibly TRBD1 (6 bases). V was pared by 6 bases and J by 0 bases, with 20 bases between. The germline gives CDR1 MNHNS, CDR2 SASEGT. The CDR3 runs 18 residues.